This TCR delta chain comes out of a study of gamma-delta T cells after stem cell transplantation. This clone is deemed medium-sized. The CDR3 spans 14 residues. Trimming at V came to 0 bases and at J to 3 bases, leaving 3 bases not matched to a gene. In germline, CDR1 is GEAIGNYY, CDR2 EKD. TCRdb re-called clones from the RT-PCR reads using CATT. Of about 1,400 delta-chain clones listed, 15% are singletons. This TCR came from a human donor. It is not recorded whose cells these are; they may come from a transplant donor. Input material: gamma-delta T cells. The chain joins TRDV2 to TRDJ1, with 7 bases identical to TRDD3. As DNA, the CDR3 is TGTGCCTGTGACACCGTAGGGGGATCCGATAAACTCATCTTT. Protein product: CACDTVGGSDKLIF.